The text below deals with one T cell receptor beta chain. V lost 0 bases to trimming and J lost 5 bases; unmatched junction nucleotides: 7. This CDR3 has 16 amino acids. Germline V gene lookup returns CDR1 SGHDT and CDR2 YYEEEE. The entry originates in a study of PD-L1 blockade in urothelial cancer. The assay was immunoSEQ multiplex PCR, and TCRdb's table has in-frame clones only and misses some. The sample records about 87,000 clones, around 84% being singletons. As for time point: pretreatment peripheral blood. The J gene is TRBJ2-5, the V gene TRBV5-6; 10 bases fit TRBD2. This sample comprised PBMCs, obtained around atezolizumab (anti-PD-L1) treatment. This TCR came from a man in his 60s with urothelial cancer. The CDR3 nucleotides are TGTGCCAGCAGCTTGGTTTCTAGCGGGAGAGAGGAGACCCAGTACTTC. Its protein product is CASSLVSSGREETQYF.